A selection of T cell receptor beta chains follows, all from one sample in a study of blood T cell repertoires in COVID-19. Here immunoSEQ multiplex PCR was the method, and the copy in TCRdb shows in-frame clones only, minus some. Seen here are approximately 200,000 clones, 88% observed once, and the top ten hold more than 1.4%. Sequenced input: peripheral blood. The receptors originated from a man aged 18-30 years with active or convalescent COVID-19. Each CDR3 is given with its conserved first and last residue. Each record gives: V gene, J gene, clone size, D gene, CDR3 DNA, CDR3 protein. A D gene is named only where the DNA matches it firmly. The size field is filled for only some rows; it gives once, few, many or a size class.

TRBV3-1/TRBV3-2	TRBJ1-2	-	-	TGTGCCAGCAGCCACGGTCAGGGAAATAACTATGGCTACACCTTC	CASSHGQGNNYGYTF
TRBV3-1/TRBV3-2	TRBJ1-1	-	-	TGTGCCAGCAGCCAAGAGGGCTGGTGGACTGAAGCTTTCTTT	CASSQEGWWTEAFF
TRBV6-5	TRBJ2-3	-	-	TGTGCCAGCAGTCAGGGCGCCAGGTCCCCCCAGTATTTT	CASSQGARSPQYF
TRBV4-1	TRBJ1-1	-	TRBD1	TGCGCCAGCAGCCAAGGTGGACAGGGAAACACTGAAGCTTTCTTT	CASSQGGQGNTEAFF
TRBV7-9	TRBJ2-1	-	-	TGTGCCAGCAGCTTAGGTCCCCGTGAGCAGTTCTTC	CASSLGPREQFF
TRBV6-6	TRBJ2-7	-	TRBD1	TGTGCCAGCAGTTGGGGACAGGTTATTCCCCACGAGCAGTACTTC	CASSWGQVIPHEQYF
TRBV28	TRBJ2-5	once	-	TGTGCCAGCAGTTTAGCGAGAGGGGGCCTACGGGGGCAAGAGACCCAGTACTTC	CASSLARGGLRGQETQYF
TRBV19	TRBJ1-2	-	-	TGTGCCAGTAGTATGGACAGAAGTTTAGATGGCTACACCTTC	CASSMDRSLDGYTF
TRBV5-5	TRBJ1-2	-	-	TGTGCCAGCAGATATAGGATTGGAGATGGCTACACCTTC	CASRYRIGDGYTF
TRBV9	TRBJ2-3	-	TRBD2	TGTGCCAGCAGCGTTCGACTAGCGGGATTCTCTCGGGATACGCAGTATTTT	CASSVRLAGFSRDTQYF
TRBV12-3/TRBV12-4	TRBJ2-7	-	TRBD1	TGTGCCAGCAGCCCGCTAACAGGGGGCAGGCAGTACTTC	CASSPLTGGRQYF
TRBV14	TRBJ1-6	-	-	TGTGCCAGCAGCCAACAGGGTTCACCCCTCCACTTT	CASSQQGSPLHF
TRBV7-9	TRBJ2-7	-	TRBD1	TGTGCCAGCAGCCCTTGGGACAGGGACAACGAGCAGTACTTC	CASSPWDRDNEQYF
TRBV28	TRBJ2-1	-	-	TGTGCCAGCAGTTTATCCAGGGGAGATGAGCAGTTCTTC	CASSLSRGDEQFF
TRBV2	TRBJ1-1	-	TRBD1	TGTGCCAGCAGCGGACAGGGACTCCCGAACACTGAAGCTTTCTTT	CASSGQGLPNTEAFF
TRBV5-4	TRBJ2-7	-	TRBD2	TGTGCCAGCAGCTTAGGCCTAGCGGGAGTGTTTGAGCAGTACTTC	CASSLGLAGVFEQYF
TRBV11-2	TRBJ1-1	-	-	TGTGCCAGCAGCTTAGTTGTAGGGGGAACCGGGACTGAAGCTTTCTTT	CASSLVVGGTGTEAFF
TRBV11-2	TRBJ2-3	-	TRBD1	TGTGCCAGCCGCAACAGGGGGCGTAAAACAGATACGCAGTATTTT	CASRNRGRKTDTQYF
TRBV19	TRBJ2-7	-	TRBD2	TGTGCCAGTAGTATAGGAGCGGGGCCAGGGAACGAGCAGTACTTC	CASSIGAGPGNEQYF
TRBV25-1	TRBJ1-1	-	-	TGTGCCAGCGCTAGGTGGGACACTGAAGCTTTCTTT	CASARWDTEAFF
TRBV28	TRBJ1-2	-	-	TGTGCCAGCAGTTTCCCAGGGTCGCCCTCTAACTATGGCTACACCTTC	CASSFPGSPSNYGYTF
TRBV27	TRBJ2-7	-	-	TGTGCCAGCAGTTTAGGGGGCGCGGCGGGTGAGCAGTACTTC	CASSLGGAAGEQYF
TRBV6-5	TRBJ1-1	few	-	TGTGCCAGCAGTTACTCACAGGGAATCGGTGAAGCTTTCTTT	CASSYSQGIGEAFF
TRBV15	TRBJ2-1	-	TRBD2	TGTGCCACCACCGAGAGGCTAGCGGGAGAGTGGTCCTACAATGAGCAGTTCTTC	CATTERLAGEWSYNEQFF
TRBV5-1	TRBJ1-5	-	TRBD1	TGCGCCAGCAGTTCAGGGGGCGAGTGGGGCAATCAGCCCCAGCATTTT	CASSSGGEWGNQPQHF
TRBV12-3/TRBV12-4	TRBJ2-2	-	-	TGTGCCAGCAGTTTAGTGGAGTACAGGGAGCTGTTTTTT	CASSLVEYRELFF